The 23 T cell receptor beta chains listed next were all sequenced from one sample in a study of T cell responses to AZD1222 COVID-19 vaccine. Here immunoSEQ multiplex PCR was the method, and the copy in TCRdb shows in-frame clones only, minus some. The sample lists over 95,000 clones; 70% to 90% were seen once. Here the sequenced sample was peripheral blood, taken 28 days after the second AZD1222 dose. The receptor set was obtained from an adult who received the AZD1222 COVID-19 vaccine.

The chain links TRBV18 to TRBJ1-3; no firm D call. CDR1 KGHSH and CDR2 LQKENI come from the germline V gene. The CDR3 has 15 amino acids. Trimming shortened V by 4 bases and J by 3 bases, and 13 bases separated the two germline ends. DNA of the CDR3: TGTGCCAGCTCACTACAGTCGGGGAGTGGAAACACCATATATTTT. Residues: CASSLQSGSGNTIYF.

The V call is TRBV20-1, the J call TRBJ1-1; D is ambiguous. Germline lookup yields CDR1 DFQATT and CDR2 SNEGSKA (reference sequence). CDR3 length: 11 amino acids. V lost 2 bases, J lost 2 bases, and 3 bases lay in between. This CDR3 reads CSARLNTEAFF. In nucleotides, the CDR3 is TGCAGTGCTAGACTCAACACTGAAGCTTTCTTT.

This chain links TRBV6-2 or TRBV6-3 with TRBJ2-1; 7 bases fit TRBD1. Germline V gives CDR1 MNHEY, CDR2 SVGEGT. This CDR3 has 14 amino acids. The V and J ends lost 2 bases and 9 bases, in that order; junction bases with no gene match: 7. CDR3 DNA sequence: TGTGCCAGCAGTTACGGACAGGCTAAGGGTGAGCAGTTCTTC. Translation gives CASSYGQAKGEQFF.

This clone appeared once. The chain employs TRBV28 and TRBJ1-1; 7 nucleotides line up with TRBD1. V was pared by 5 bases and J by 5 bases, with 8 bases of the junction left unmatched. The CDR3 is 14 amino acids. CDR1 MDHEN and CDR2 SYDVKM come from the germline V gene. In DNA form, the CDR3 reads TGTGCCAGCAGTCCCATGGGGACAGAGACTGAAGCTTTCTTT. Amino acids: CASSPMGTETEAFF.

The chain is built from TRBV7-9 and TRBJ2-3; 9 nucleotides line up with TRBD1. V was pared by 5 bases and J by 11 bases, with 8 bases of the junction left unmatched. The CDR3 is 13 residues long. Germline V gives CDR1 SEHNR, CDR2 FQNEAQ (reference sequence). The CDR3 reads CASSQGTGTMQYF. The CDR3 bases are TGTGCCAGCAGCCAAGGGACAGGGACGATGCAGTATTTT. Together with reference TRBV7-9 and TRBJ2-3, the CDR3 gives the full variable domain: DTGVSQNPRHKITKRGQNVTFRCDPISEHNRLYWYRQTLGQGPEFLTYFQNEAQLEKSRLLSDRFSAERPKGSFSTLEIQRTEQGDSAMYLCASSQGTGTMQYFGPGTRLTVL.

The V and J genes are TRBV6-5 and TRBJ1-2; D is uncertain. This CDR3 has 11 residues. V was clipped by 8 bases and J by 4 bases, with 8 bases between them. Germline values: CDR1 MNHEY, CDR2 SVGAGI. CDR3 residues: CASSGFYGYTF. The CDR3 DNA is TGTGCCAGCTCGGGCTTCTATGGCTACACCTTC.

There are a few counts of this clone. The J gene is TRBJ1-1, the V gene TRBV7-3; D is perhaps TRBD1 (6 bases). The CDR3 is made up of 16 amino acids. Germline values: CDR1 SGHTA, CDR2 FQGTGA. V lost 5 bases, J lost 1 base, and 17 bases lay in between. The CDR3 loop reads CASSQRGGSRNTEAFF. The CDR3, as DNA: TGTGCCAGCAGCCAAAGAGGGGGATCAAGGAACACTGAAGCTTTCTTT.

V is TRBV18 and J is TRBJ1-1, with a weak D call TRBD1 (5 bases). The CDR3 has 16 amino acids. The germline CDR1 and CDR2 sequences are KGHSH and LQKENI. With 2 bases removed from V and 0 bases from J, the gap between germline ends came to 13 bases. The CDR3 protein is CASSPTARDLNTEAFF. In DNA, the CDR3 is TGTGCCAGCTCACCAACGGCTCGGGACTTGAACACTGAAGCTTTCTTT.

This clone was detected a few times. The rearrangement links TRBV9 to TRBJ1-2; a possible D gene is TRBD1 (5 bases). From germline, CDR1 is SGDLS and CDR2 YYNGEE. Between the trimmed V and J ends, which lost 3 bases and 4 bases, there was a span of 19 bases. The CDR3 consists of 16 residues. CDR3 in DNA: TGTGCCAGCAGCGGCGGGCAGGGTACATCTGTCTATGGCTACACCTTC. It is translated as CASSGGQGTSVYGYTF.

The chain is built from TRBV6-6 and TRBJ1-2; 8 bases fit TRBD1. The CDR3 contains 13 residues. Looked up from germline, CDR1 is MNHNY and CDR2 is SVGAGI (reference sequence). V gave up 2 bases and J gave up 7 bases; unmatched junction bases: 3. The CDR3 DNA follows: TGTGCCAGCAGTTACCCCGACAGGGGTGGCTACACCTTC. Residues: CASSYPDRGGYTF.

In its sample, this clone was seen many times. This chain connects TRBV7-9 to TRBJ2-1; no clear D gene. V shed 7 bases and J shed 5 bases, with 12 bases lying between them. Germline V gives CDR1 SEHNR, CDR2 FQNEAQ (reference sequence). This CDR3 is 13 amino acids long. CDR3 coding DNA: TGTGCCAGCATCGAACCTCAAAACAATGAGCAGTTCTTC. This sequence encodes CASIEPQNNEQFF. The full variable domain, in which reference TRBV7-9 and TRBJ2-1 provide the parts outside the CDR3, is DTGVSQNPRHKITKRGQNVTFRCDPISEHNRLYWYRQTLGQGPEFLTYFQNEAQLEKSRLLSDRFSAERPKGSFSTLEIQRTEQGDSAMYLCASIEPQNNEQFFGPGTRLTVL.

The gene calls are TRBV28 and TRBJ1-5; D perhaps matches TRBD1 (6 bases). The V end was cut by 7 bases, the J end by 1 base, with 17 bases between. Germline V gene sequence: CDR1 MDHEN, CDR2 SYDVKM. This CDR3 has 16 residues. DNA for the CDR3: TGTGCCAGCACTCCCTGGGGGGGGGCGAGCAATCAGCCCCAGCATTTT. This sequence encodes CASTPWGGASNQPQHF.

This chain joins TRBV16 and TRBJ1-2; unclear D gene. Germline CDR1 KGHSY, CDR2 FQNENV. This CDR3 comprises 13 residues. Trimming stripped 0 bases from V and 6 bases from J, with 8 bases between. CDR3 sequence reads: CASSQSPNDGYTF. In DNA form, the CDR3 reads TGTGCCAGCAGCCAATCCCCAAATGATGGCTACACCTTC.

This chain links TRBV14 with TRBJ2-1; possibly TRBD2 for D (6 bases). The CDR3 has 15 residues. V lost 5 bases to trimming and J lost 8 bases, with 19 bases between them. Germline CDR1 reads SGHDN; CDR2 reads FVKESK. The CDR3 spells CASSLGRTPLYEQFF. The CDR3 bases are TGTGCCAGCAGCTTGGGGAGGACTCCCCTATATGAGCAGTTCTTC.

Written as DNA, the CDR3 is TGTGCCAGCAGTTCCCCGGGGACAGGGGACTATGGCTACACCTTC. The encoded protein is CASSSPGTGDYGYTF. The chain recombines TRBV27 with TRBJ1-2; 10 positions match TRBD1. CDR3 length: 15 amino acids. Trimming removed 4 bases from V and 3 bases from J; junction bases left unmatched: 5. CDR1 MNHEY and CDR2 SMNVEV come from the germline V gene (reference sequence).

V is TRBV5-4 and J is TRBJ2-2; D might be TRBD1 (6 bases). The germline V gene has CDR1 SGHNT and CDR2 YYREEE (reference sequence). V was pared by 1 base and J by 5 bases, with 6 bases between. This CDR3 has 13 amino acids. The CDR3 protein is CASSLQGTGELFF. CDR3 DNA: TGTGCCAGCAGCTTGCAGGGGACCGGGGAGCTGTTTTTT.

V gene TRBV6-5 combines with J gene TRBJ1-2; D is unclear. The CDR3 is 15 amino acids. The V end was cut by 4 bases, the J end by 6 bases, with 18 bases between. Germline V gene lookup returns CDR1 MNHEY and CDR2 SVGAGI. The CDR3 region has the DNA TGTGCCAGCAGTTCCCCATTAGAATCATCCAATGGCTACACCTTC. Encoded protein: CASSSPLESSNGYTF.

The chain is built from TRBV7-8 and TRBJ1-1; D remains unclear. CDR1 and CDR2 from the germline V gene are SGHVS and FQNEAQ. The CDR3 runs to 13 residues. V lost 5 bases, J lost 1 base, and 8 bases lay in between. CDR3 protein: CASSRPGNTEAFF. CDR3 DNA: TGTGCCAGCAGCCGACCGGGGAACACTGAAGCTTTCTTT.

The genes are TRBV5-1 and TRBJ1-1, with a weak D call TRBD1 (5 bases). Trimming stripped 4 bases from V and 0 bases from J, with 10 bases between. The length of the CDR3 is 14 residues. Per germline, CDR1 SGHRS and CDR2 YFSETQ. CDR3: CASSRGAVNTEAFF. Here the CDR3 DNA reads TGCGCCAGCAGCCGTGGGGCGGTGAACACTGAAGCTTTCTTT.

The genes are TRBV7-2 and TRBJ1-6; the D is unclear. The CDR3 has 15 residues. Germline values: CDR1 SGHTA, CDR2 FQGNSA. Trimming removed 2 bases at V and 7 bases at J, with 12 bases between. CDR3 nucleotide sequence: TGTGCCAGCAGCTTAACCGGACTGCCAAATTCACCCCTCCACTTT. It encodes CASSLTGLPNSPLHF.

In this sample, this clone turned up once. The identical CDR3 is also encoded by other nucleotide sequences in the sample. The genes are TRBV12-3 or TRBV12-4 and TRBJ2-1, with unresolved D. V lost 6 bases, J lost 4 bases, and 10 bases lay in between. The CDR3 runs 13 residues. CDR3 amino acids: CASSLGFYNEQFF. CDR3 DNA: TGTGCCAGCAGCCTGGGATTTTACAATGAGCAGTTCTTC.

This rearrangement joins TRBV27 to TRBJ2-5; D is unclear. The CDR3 has 13 amino acids. The germline gives CDR1 MNHEY, CDR2 SMNVEV (reference sequence). The V and J ends lost 3 bases and 1 base respectively, with 6 bases between them. DNA of the CDR3: TGTGCCAGCAGTTTCCGGGTCCAAGAGACCCAGTACTTC. Translated: CASSFRVQETQYF.

V usage is TRBV10-3 and J usage is TRBJ1-2; D remains ambiguous. The CDR3 length is 11 residues. The V end was cut by 2 bases, the J end by 7 bases, with 5 bases between. Germline V gene sequence: CDR1 ENHRY, CDR2 SYGVKD. The CDR3 DNA follows: TGTGCCATCAGTGAGGGAAGTGGCTACACCTTC. Residues: CAISEGSGYTF.